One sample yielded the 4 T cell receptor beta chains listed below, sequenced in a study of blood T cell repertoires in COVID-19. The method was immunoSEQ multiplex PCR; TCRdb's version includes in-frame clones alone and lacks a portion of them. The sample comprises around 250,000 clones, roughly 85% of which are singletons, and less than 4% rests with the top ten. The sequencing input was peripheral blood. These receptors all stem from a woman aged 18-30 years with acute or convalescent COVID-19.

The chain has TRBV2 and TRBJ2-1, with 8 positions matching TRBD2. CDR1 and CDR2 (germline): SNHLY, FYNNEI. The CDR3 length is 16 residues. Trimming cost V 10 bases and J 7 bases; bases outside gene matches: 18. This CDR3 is CATPGGSGKVNNEQFF. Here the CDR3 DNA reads TGTGCCACCCCTGGAGGTAGCGGGAAGGTCAATAATGAGCAGTTCTTC.

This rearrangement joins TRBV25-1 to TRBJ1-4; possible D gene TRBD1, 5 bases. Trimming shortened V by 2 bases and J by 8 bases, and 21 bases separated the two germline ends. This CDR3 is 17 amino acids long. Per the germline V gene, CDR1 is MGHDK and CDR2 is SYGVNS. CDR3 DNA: TGTGCCAGCAGTGAACGACCGGAGTGGCAGGGCCGAGAAAAACTGTTTTTT. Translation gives CASSERPEWQGREKLFF.

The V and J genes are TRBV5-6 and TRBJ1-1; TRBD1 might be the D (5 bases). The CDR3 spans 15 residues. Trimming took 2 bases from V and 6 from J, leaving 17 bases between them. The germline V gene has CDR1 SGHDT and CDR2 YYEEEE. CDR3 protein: CASSFFQGRGPEAFF. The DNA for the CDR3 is TGTGCCAGCAGCTTTTTTCAGGGTCGAGGTCCTGAAGCTTTCTTT. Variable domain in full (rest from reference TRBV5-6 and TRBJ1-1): DAGVTQSPTHLIKTRGQQVTLRCSPKSGHDTVSWYQQALGQGPQFIFQYYEEEERQRGNFPDRFSGHQFPNYSSELNVNALLLGDSALYLCASSFFQGRGPEAFFGQGTRLTVV.

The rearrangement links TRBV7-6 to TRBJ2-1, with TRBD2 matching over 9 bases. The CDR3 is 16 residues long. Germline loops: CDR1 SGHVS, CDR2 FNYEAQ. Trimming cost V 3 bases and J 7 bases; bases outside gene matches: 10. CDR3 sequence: CASSFSGRQVRNEQFF. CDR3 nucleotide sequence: TGTGCCAGCAGCTTTAGCGGGAGACAAGTTCGGAATGAGCAGTTCTTC. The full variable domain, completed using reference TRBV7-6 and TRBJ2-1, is GAGVSQSPRYKVTKRGQDVALRCDPISGHVSLYWYRQALGQGPEFLTYFNYEAQQDKSGLPNDRFSAERPEGSISTLTIQRTEQRDSAMYRCASSFSGRQVRNEQFFGPGTRLTVL.